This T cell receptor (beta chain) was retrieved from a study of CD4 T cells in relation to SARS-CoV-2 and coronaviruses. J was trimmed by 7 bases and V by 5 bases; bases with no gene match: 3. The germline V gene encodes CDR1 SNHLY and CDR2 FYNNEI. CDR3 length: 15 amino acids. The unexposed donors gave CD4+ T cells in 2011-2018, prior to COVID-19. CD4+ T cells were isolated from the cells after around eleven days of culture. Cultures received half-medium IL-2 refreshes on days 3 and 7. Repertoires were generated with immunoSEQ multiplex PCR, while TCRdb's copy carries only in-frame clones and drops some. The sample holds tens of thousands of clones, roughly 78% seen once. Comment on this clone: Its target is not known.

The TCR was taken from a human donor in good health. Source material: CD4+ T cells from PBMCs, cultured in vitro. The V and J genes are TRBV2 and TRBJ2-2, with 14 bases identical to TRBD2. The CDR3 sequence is CASSLTSGGVGELFF. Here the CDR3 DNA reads TGTGCCAGCAGTTTGACTAGCGGGGGGGTCGGGGAGCTGTTTTTT.